This TCR beta chain is drawn from a study of CD8 T cells in ankylosing spondylitis. Study-level results: Seemingly distinctive of ankylosing spondylitis blood was a TCR beta motif formed by eight highly homologous variants. Disease-linked clones were reportedly significantly enriched in matched ankylosing spondylitis synovial fluid.

Quantitative 5'-RACE with molecular barcodes was used to make the TCR beta libraries. One entry per CDR3 protein, called by TCRdb with MiXCR from the 5' RACE reads. The data contain about 240,000 distinct CDR3 sequences, about 10% of them singletons. With regard to this clonotype: Its target is unknown. It may be a read error: a sequence one base away is much more abundant.

Losses at the gene ends were 1 base for V and 9 bases for J; bases not matched to a gene: 5. The CDR3 totals 14 residues. CDR1 and CDR2 from the germline V gene are LGHDT and YNNKEL (reference sequence). The sample was blood, either unsorted or a sorted T cell fraction (not recorded which). The chain links TRBV3-1 to TRBJ1-1, with 10 bases aligning to TRBD1. This clonotype originated in a male donor with ankylosing spondylitis or in good health (not recorded which). The CDR3 reads CASSQVGTGDKAFF. The CDR3 coding sequence is TGTGCCAGCAGCCAAGTCGGGACAGGGGATAAAGCTTTCTTT.